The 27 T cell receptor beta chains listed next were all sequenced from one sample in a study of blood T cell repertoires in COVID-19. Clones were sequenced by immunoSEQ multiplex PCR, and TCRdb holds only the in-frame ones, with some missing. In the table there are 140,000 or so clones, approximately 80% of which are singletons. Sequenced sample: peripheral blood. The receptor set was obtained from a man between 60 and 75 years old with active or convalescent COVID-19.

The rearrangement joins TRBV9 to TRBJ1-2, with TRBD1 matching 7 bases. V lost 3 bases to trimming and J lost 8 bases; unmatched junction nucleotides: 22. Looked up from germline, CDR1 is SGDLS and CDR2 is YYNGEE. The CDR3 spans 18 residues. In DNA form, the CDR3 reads TGTGCCAGCAGCGAAAACTTATGGACAGGTTCTATGGAAGTGGGCTACACCTTC. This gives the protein CASSENLWTGSMEVGYTF.

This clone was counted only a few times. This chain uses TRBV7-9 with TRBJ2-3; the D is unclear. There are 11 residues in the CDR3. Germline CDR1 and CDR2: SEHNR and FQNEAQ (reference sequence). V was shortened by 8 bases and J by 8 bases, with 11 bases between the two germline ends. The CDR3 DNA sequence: TGTGCCAGCGCCGGGTATGGTACGCAGTATTTT. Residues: CASAGYGTQYF.

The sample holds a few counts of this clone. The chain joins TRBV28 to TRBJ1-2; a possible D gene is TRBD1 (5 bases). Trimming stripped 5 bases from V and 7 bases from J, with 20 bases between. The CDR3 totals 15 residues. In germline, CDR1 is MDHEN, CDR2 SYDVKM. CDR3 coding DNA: TGTGCCAGCAGTGCCCCCGTGGCAGGGAGGCTTGGCTACACCTTC. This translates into CASSAPVAGRLGYTF.

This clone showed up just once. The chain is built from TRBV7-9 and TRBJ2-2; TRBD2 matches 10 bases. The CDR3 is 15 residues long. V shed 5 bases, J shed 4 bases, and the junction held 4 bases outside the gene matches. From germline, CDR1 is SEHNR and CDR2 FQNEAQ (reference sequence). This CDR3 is CASSPSGRGTGELFF. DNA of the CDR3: TGTGCCAGCAGCCCAAGCGGGAGGGGCACCGGGGAGCTGTTTTTT.

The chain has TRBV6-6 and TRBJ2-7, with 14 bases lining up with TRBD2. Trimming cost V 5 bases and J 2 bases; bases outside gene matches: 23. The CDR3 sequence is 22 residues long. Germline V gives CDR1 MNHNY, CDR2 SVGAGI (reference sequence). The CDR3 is CASSRRTGPGLAGARRTYEQYF. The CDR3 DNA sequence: TGTGCCAGCAGTCGAAGGACAGGTCCGGGACTAGCGGGGGCCCGACGAACCTACGAGCAGTACTTC.

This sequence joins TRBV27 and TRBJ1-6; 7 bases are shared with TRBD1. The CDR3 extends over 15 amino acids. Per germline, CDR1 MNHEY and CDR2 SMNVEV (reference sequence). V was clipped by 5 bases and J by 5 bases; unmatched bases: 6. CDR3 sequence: CASSTGTENNSPLHF. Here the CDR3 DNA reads TGTGCCAGCAGTACCGGGACAGAGAATAATTCACCCCTCCACTTT.

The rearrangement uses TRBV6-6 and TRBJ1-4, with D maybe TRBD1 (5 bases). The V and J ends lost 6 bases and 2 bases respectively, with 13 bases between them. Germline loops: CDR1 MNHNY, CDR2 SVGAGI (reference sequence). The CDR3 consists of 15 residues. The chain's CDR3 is CASSSLGGTNEKLFF. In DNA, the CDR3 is TGTGCCAGCAGCTCCTTGGGGGGGACTAATGAAAAACTGTTTTTT.

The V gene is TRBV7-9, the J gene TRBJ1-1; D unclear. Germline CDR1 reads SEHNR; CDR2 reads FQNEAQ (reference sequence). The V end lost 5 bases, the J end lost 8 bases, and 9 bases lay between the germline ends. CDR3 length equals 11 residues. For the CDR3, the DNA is TGTGCCAGCAGCCTTTCGAGGGAAGCTTTCTTT. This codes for CASSLSREAFF.

Here the CDR3 reads CASSLAATSDETQYF. The CDR3 DNA sequence: TGCGCCAGCAGCTTGGCTGCGACTAGCGACGAGACCCAGTACTTC. This chain connects TRBV5-1 to TRBJ2-5; 8 bases are a match to TRBD2. Germline trimming cut 0 bases from V and 5 bases from J; bases unmatched to any gene: 6. CDR1 and CDR2 from the germline V gene are SGHRS and YFSETQ. The CDR3 covers 15 residues.

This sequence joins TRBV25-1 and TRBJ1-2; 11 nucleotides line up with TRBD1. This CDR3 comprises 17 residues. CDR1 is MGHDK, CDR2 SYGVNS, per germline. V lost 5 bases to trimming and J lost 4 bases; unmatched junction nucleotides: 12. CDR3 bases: TGTGCCAGCAGTCCATCCGGGACAGGGGGTCTCGGCTATGGCTACACCTTC. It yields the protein CASSPSGTGGLGYGYTF.

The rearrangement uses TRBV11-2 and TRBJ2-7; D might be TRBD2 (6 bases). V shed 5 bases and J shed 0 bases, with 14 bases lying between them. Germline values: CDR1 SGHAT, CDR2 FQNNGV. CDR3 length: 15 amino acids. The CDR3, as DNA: TGTGCCAGCAGCCACCGGGGGAGCAGCTCCTACGAGCAGTACTTC. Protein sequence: CASSHRGSSSYEQYF.

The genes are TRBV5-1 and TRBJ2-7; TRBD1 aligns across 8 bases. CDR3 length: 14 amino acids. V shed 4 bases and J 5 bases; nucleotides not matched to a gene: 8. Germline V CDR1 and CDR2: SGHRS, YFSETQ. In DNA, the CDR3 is TGCGCCAGCAGCCCGGCCCGGACAGGGCACGAGCAGTACTTC. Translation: CASSPARTGHEQYF.

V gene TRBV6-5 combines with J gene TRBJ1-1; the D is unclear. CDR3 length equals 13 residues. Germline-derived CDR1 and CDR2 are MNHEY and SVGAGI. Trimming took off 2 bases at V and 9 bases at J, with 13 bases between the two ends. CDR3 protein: CASSYITSGKAFF. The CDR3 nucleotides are TGTGCCAGCAGTTACATTACGTCGGGGAAAGCTTTCTTT.

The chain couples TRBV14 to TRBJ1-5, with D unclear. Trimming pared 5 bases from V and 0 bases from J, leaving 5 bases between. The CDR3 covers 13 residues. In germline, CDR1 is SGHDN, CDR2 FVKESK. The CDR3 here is CASSSSSNQPQHF. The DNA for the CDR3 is TGTGCCAGCAGCAGTAGTAGCAATCAGCCCCAGCATTTT. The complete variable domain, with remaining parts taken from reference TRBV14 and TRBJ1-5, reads EAGVTQFPSHSVIEKGQTVTLRCDPISGHDNLYWYRRVMGKEIKFLLHFVKESKQDESGMPNNRFLAERTGGTYSTLKVQPAELEDSGVYFCASSSSSNQPQHFGDGTRLSIL.

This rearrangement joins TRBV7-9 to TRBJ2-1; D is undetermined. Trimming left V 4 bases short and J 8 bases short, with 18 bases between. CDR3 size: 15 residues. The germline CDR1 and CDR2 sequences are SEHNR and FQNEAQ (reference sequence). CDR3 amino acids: CASSSFSAGLHEQFF. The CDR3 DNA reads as TGTGCCAGCAGCTCTTTCTCGGCTGGGCTGCATGAGCAGTTCTTC.

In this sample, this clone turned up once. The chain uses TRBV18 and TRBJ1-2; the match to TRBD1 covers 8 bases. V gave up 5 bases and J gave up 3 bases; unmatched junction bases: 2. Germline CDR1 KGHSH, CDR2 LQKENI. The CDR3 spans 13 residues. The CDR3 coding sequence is TGTGCCAGCTCAACGACAGGGGACTATGGCTACACCTTC. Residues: CASSTTGDYGYTF.

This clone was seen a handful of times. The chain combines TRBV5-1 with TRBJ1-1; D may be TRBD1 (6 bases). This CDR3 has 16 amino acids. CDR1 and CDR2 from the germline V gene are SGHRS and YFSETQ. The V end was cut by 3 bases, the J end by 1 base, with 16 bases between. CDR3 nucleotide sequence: TGCGCCAGCAGCTCTGATCCCGGGACAAGGAACACTGAAGCTTTCTTT. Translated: CASSSDPGTRNTEAFF.

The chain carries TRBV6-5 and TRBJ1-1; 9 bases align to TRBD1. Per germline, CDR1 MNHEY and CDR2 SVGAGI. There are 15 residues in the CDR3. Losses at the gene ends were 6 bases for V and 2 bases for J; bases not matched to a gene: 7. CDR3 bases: TGTGCCAGCAGGGCCGGGACAGGGAAAAACACTGAAGCTTTCTTT. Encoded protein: CASRAGTGKNTEAFF.

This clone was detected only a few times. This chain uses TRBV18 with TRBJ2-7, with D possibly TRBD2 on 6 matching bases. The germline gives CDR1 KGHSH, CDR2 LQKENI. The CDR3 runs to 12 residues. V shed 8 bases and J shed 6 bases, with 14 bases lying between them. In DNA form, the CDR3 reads TGTGCCAGCGGGCGGGACCTCACCGAGCAGTACTTC. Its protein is CASGRDLTEQYF.

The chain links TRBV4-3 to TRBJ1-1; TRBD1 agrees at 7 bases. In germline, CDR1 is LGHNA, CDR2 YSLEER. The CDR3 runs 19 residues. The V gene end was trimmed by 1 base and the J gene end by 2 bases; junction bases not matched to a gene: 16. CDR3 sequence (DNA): TGCGCCAGCAGCCAAGCCCCACCTTTGGGCCACAGGGGAAACACTGAAGCTTTCTTT. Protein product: CASSQAPPLGHRGNTEAFF.

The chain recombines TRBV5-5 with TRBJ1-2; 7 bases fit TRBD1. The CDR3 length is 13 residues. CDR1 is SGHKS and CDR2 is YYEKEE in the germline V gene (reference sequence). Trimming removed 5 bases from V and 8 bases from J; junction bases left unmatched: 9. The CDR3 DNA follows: TGTGCCAGCAGTTATAGGGGGCAAAAAGGCTACACCTTC. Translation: CASSYRGQKGYTF.

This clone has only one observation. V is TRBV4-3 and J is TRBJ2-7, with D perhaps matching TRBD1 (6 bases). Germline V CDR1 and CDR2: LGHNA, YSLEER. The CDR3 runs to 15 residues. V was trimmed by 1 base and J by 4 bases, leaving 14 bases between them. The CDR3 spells CASSQAEDRYYEQYF. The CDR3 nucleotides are TGCGCCAGCAGCCAAGCCGAGGACAGATATTACGAGCAGTACTTC.

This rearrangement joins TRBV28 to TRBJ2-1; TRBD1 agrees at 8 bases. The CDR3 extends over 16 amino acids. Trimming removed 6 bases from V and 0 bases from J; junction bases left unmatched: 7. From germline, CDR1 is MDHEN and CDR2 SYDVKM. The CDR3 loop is CASSTGGLSSYNEQFF. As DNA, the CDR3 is TGTGCCAGCAGCACAGGGGGATTAAGCTCCTACAATGAGCAGTTCTTC.

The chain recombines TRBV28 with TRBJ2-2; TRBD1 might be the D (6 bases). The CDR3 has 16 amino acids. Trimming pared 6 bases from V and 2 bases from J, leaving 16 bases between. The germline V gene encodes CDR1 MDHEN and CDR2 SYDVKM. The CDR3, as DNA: TGTGCCAGCAGCCTAAAACAGGGTACCAACACCGGGGAGCTGTTTTTT. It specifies CASSLKQGTNTGELFF.

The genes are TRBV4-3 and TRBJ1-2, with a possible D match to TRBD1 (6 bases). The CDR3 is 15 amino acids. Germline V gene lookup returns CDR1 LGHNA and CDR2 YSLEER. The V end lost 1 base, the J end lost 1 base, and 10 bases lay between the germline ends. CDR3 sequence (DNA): TGCGCCAGCAGCCAAGTGAAGGACAGTAACTATGGCTACACCTTC. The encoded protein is CASSQVKDSNYGYTF.

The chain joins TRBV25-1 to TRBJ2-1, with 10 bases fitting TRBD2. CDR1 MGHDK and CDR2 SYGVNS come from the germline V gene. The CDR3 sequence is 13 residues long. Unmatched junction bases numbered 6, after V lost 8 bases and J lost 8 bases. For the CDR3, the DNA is TGTGCCAGCCAAGGACTAGCGGCCTATGAGCAGTTCTTC. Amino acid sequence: CASQGLAAYEQFF.

The CDR3 coding sequence is TGTGCCAGCAGCTTAGTCCATGTCACCGGGGAGCTGTTTTTT. Translated: CASSLVHVTGELFF. This chain connects TRBV7-6 to TRBJ2-2; unclear D gene. The V end lost 1 base, the J end lost 4 bases, and 7 bases lay between the germline ends. Germline V lookup: CDR1 SGHVS, CDR2 FNYEAQ. The CDR3 totals 14 residues.